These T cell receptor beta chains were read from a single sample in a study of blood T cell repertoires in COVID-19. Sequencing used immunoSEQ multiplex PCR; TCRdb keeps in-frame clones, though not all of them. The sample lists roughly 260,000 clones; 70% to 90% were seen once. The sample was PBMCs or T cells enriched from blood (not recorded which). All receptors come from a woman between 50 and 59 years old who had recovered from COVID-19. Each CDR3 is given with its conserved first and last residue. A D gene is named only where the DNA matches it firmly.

cdr3_nt: TGTGCCAGCTCACCCAGGACAGGGGCCGGGTCGTGGCCCCAGCATTTT
cdr3_aa: CASSPRTGAGSWPQHF
d_call: TRBD1
v_call: TRBV18
j_call: TRBJ1-5

cdr3_nt: TGTGCCAGCAGTTCGTCCCGGGTTCCGAGGGAAAAACTGTTTTTT
cdr3_aa: CASSSSRVPREKLFF
d_call: NA
v_call: TRBV27
j_call: TRBJ1-4

cdr3_nt: TGTGCCAGCAGCCTTGACAGGGGGCGTTCACCCCTCCACTTT
cdr3_aa: CASSLDRGRSPLHF
d_call: TRBD1
v_call: TRBV3-1/TRBV3-2
j_call: TRBJ1-6

cdr3_nt: TGTGCCAGCAGTTACAGGGGGCCTAACTATGGCTACACCTTC
cdr3_aa: CASSYRGPNYGYTF
d_call: TRBD1
v_call: TRBV6-5
j_call: TRBJ1-2

cdr3_nt: TGTGCCAGCAGTTTAGTGCACCGTCGGGTGAACACTGAAGCTTTCTTT
cdr3_aa: CASSLVHRRVNTEAFF
d_call: NA
v_call: TRBV27
j_call: TRBJ1-1

cdr3_nt: TGCGCCAGCAGCGATGGGACAGGGGGTTTCACTGAAGCTTTCTTT
cdr3_aa: CASSDGTGGFTEAFF
d_call: TRBD1
v_call: TRBV5-1
j_call: TRBJ1-1

cdr3_nt: TGTGCCAGCAGTTTATCCGGGACTAGCGGGCACCTGAGCAATGAGCAGTTCTTC
cdr3_aa: CASSLSGTSGHLSNEQFF
d_call: TRBD2
v_call: TRBV28
j_call: TRBJ2-1

cdr3_nt: TGTGCCAGCAGTCGGCTAGCGGGAGGAACCGGGGAGCTGTTTTTT
cdr3_aa: CASSRLAGGTGELFF
d_call: TRBD2
v_call: TRBV6-5
j_call: TRBJ2-2

cdr3_nt: TGTGCCAGCAGCGTAGAGGCAGGGGCCAGCACAGATACGCAGTATTTT
cdr3_aa: CASSVEAGASTDTQYF
d_call: NA
v_call: TRBV9
j_call: TRBJ2-3

cdr3_nt: TGCGCCAGCAAGGGGTCGGTATCGCGAGGACAGGAGCAGTACTTC
cdr3_aa: CASKGSVSRGQEQYF
d_call: NA
v_call: TRBV5-1
j_call: TRBJ2-7